Below, 13 T cell receptor beta chains from the same sample are listed, as sequenced in a study of blood T cell repertoires in COVID-19. Repertoires were generated with immunoSEQ multiplex PCR, while TCRdb's copy carries only in-frame clones and drops some. In the table there are about 330,000 clones, more than 70% of which are singletons. Specimen: PBMCs or T cells enriched from blood (not recorded which). These receptors all stem from a woman under 40 who had recovered from COVID-19.

Here the CDR3 reads CASSSTYRGRGDTEAFF. In DNA form, the CDR3 reads TGTGCCAGCAGCTCCACTTACAGGGGAAGGGGAGACACTGAAGCTTTCTTT. The rearrangement uses TRBV7-9 and TRBJ1-1, with 7 bases that match TRBD1. The CDR3 contains 17 residues. Germline V CDR1 and CDR2: SEHNR, FQNEAQ (reference sequence). The J segment lost 3 bases and the V segment lost 4 bases, leaving 14 bases of the junction unmatched.

The CDR3 protein is CASSDVGGVYGYTF. CDR3 in DNA: TGTGCCAGCAGCGACGTCGGCGGCGTCTATGGCTACACCTTC. The J gene is TRBJ1-2, the V gene TRBV7-9; D is ambiguous. Germline V gene lookup returns CDR1 SEHNR and CDR2 FQNEAQ (reference sequence). The V gene lost 5 bases and the J gene lost 4 bases, with 14 bases spanning the gap. The CDR3 covers 14 residues.

The chain uses TRBV5-1 and TRBJ1-4; TRBD1 matches at 7 bases. The junction had 7 bases not matched to a gene; V was cut back by 3 bases and J by 8 bases. Germline CDR1 is SGHRS and CDR2 is YFSETQ. The CDR3 sequence is 14 residues long. The CDR3 DNA follows: TGCGCCAGCAGCTCCGGGACAGCTTTGGAAAAACTGTTTTTT. It yields the protein CASSSGTALEKLFF.

Comments on this clone: Other DNA sequences in the sample encode the same CDR3. CDR3 nucleotide sequence: TGTGCCAGCAGCGTGGGGGGGTACACTGAAGCTTTCTTT. Encoded protein: CASSVGGYTEAFF. The chain links TRBV9 to TRBJ1-1; D might be TRBD1 (5 bases). The CDR3 covers 13 residues. CDR1 and CDR2 from the germline V gene are SGDLS and YYNGEE. Trimming pared 2 bases from V and 3 bases from J, leaving 8 bases between.

This chain connects TRBV19 to TRBJ1-3; D remains unclear. The germline V gene encodes CDR1 LNHDA and CDR2 SQIVND (reference sequence). The CDR3 covers 14 residues. Trimming cost V 6 bases and J 3 bases, with 12 bases left between them. The CDR3 nucleotides are TGTGCCAGTAGGGCCAACCCCTTTGGAAACACCATATATTTT. It codes for CASRANPFGNTIYF. The whole variable domain, remainder taken from reference TRBV19 and TRBJ1-3, is DGGITQSPKYLFRKEGQNVTLSCEQNLNHDAMYWYRQDPGQGLRLIYYSQIVNDFQKGDIAEGYSVSREKKESFPLTVTSAQKNPTAFYLCASRANPFGNTIYFGEGSWLTVV.

The rearrangement links TRBV7-2 to TRBJ2-5; a possible D gene is TRBD1 (5 bases). Germline V gene data show CDR1 as SGHTA and CDR2 as FQGNSA. Between the trimmed V and J ends, which lost 5 bases and 1 base, there was a span of 11 bases. The CDR3 extends over 14 amino acids. The CDR3 coding sequence is TGTGCCAGCAGCCATCGGACACTCCAAGAGACCCAGTACTTC. It specifies CASSHRTLQETQYF.

This clone was recorded a few times. This chain connects TRBV14 to TRBJ1-1, with 8 bases that match TRBD1. The CDR3 is made up of 13 amino acids. From germline, CDR1 is SGHDN and CDR2 FVKESK. Unmatched junction bases numbered 11, after V lost 5 bases and J lost 12 bases. CDR3 nucleotides: TGTGCCAGCAGCTACAGGACAGGGAGGGTAACTTTCTTT. This encodes CASSYRTGRVTFF.

The chain combines TRBV28 with TRBJ1-2; 11 nucleotides agree with TRBD1. Germline lookup yields CDR1 MDHEN and CDR2 SYDVKM. Losses at the gene ends were 2 bases for V and 5 bases for J; bases not matched to a gene: 1. The CDR3 extends over 14 amino acids. This chain's CDR3 is CASSLGQGAYGYTF. For the CDR3, the DNA is TGTGCCAGCAGTTTAGGACAGGGGGCGTATGGCTACACCTTC.

This clone was observed a handful of times. The V and J genes are TRBV7-2 and TRBJ1-2; tentative D call: TRBD1 (5 bases). Trimming left V 0 bases short and J 4 bases short, with 9 bases between. This CDR3 contains 14 residues. Germline-derived CDR1 and CDR2 are SGHTA and FQGNSA. The CDR3: CASSLAQVSYGYTF. The CDR3 coding sequence is TGTGCCAGCAGCTTAGCACAGGTTAGCTATGGCTACACCTTC.

This chain connects TRBV2 to TRBJ1-1, with D possibly matching TRBD1 (6 bases). The CDR3 sequence is 15 residues long. Germline-derived CDR1 and CDR2 are SNHLY and FYNNEI. V gave up 1 base and J gave up 3 bases, with 12 bases separating them. The CDR3 sequence is CASSEEGGPYTEAFF. CDR3 coding DNA: TGTGCCAGCAGTGAAGAGGGGGGGCCCTACACTGAAGCTTTCTTT.

The chain carries TRBV5-1 and TRBJ2-3; D unclear. Germline lookup yields CDR1 SGHRS and CDR2 YFSETQ. The V gene lost 2 bases and the J gene lost 0 bases, with 7 bases spanning the gap. This CDR3 has 14 residues. The DNA of the CDR3 is TGCGCCAGCAGCTTAAGAGGAAGCACAGATACGCAGTATTTT. Its translation is CASSLRGSTDTQYF.

V usage is TRBV25-1 and J usage is TRBJ1-2; D is perhaps TRBD1 (5 bases). The ends were cut back, 3 bases at V and 8 bases at J, with 19 bases in the middle. The CDR3 extends over 15 amino acids. Germline V gene sequence: CDR1 MGHDK, CDR2 SYGVNS. The CDR3 nucleotides are TGTGCCAGCAGTGAGAGTAGCGGGGGTAGTGGAGGCTACACCTTC. Protein: CASSESSGGSGGYTF.

This clone occurred once. The chain uses TRBV21-1 and TRBJ1-2; the table names TRBD1, a call not compared with the DNA. TRBV21-1 is deemed a pseudogene. There are 18 residues in the CDR3. CDR3 residues: CASSKSGQGAQRRNGYTF. CDR3 sequence (DNA): TGTGCCAGCAGCAAATCGGGACAGGGGGCGCAAAGAAGGAATGGCTACACCTTC.